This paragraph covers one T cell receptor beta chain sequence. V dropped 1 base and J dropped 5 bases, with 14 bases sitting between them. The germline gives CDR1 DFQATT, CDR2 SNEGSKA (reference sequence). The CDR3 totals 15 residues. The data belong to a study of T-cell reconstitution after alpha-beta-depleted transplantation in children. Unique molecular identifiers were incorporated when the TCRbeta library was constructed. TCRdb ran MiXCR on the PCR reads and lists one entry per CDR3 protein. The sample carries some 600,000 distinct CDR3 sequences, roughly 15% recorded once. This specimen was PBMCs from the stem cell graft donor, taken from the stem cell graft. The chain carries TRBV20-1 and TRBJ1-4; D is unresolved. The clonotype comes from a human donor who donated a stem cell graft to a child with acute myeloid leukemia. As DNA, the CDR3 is TGCAGTGCTAGAGTTTCATTTCACGGGAATGAAAAACTGTTTTTT. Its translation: CSARVSFHGNEKLFF.